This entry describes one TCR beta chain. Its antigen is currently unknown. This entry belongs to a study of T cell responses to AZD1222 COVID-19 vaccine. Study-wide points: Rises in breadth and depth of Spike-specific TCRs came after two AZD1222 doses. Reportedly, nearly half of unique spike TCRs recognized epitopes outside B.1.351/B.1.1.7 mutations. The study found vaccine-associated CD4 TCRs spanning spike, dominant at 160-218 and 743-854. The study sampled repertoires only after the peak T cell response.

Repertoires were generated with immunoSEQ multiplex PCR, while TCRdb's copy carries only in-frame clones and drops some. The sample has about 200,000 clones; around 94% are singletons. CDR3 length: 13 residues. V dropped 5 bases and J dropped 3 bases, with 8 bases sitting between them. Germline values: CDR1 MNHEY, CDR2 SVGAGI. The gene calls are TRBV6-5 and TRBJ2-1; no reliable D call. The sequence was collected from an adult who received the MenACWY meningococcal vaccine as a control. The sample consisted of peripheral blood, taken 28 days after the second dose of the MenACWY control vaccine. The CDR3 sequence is CASSNFLYNEQFF. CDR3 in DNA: TGTGCCAGCAGTAACTTTCTCTACAATGAGCAGTTCTTC.